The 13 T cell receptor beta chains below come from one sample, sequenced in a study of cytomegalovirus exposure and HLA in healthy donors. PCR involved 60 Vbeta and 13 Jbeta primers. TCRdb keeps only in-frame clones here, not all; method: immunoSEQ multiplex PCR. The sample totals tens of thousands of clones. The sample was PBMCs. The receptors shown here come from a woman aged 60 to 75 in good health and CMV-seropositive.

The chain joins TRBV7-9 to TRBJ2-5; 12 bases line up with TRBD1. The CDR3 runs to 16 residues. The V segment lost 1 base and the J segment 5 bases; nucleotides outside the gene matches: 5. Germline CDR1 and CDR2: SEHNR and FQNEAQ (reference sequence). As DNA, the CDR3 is TGTGCCAGCAGCTTAGAGGGACAGGGGGCCGGGGAGACCCAGTACTTC. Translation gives CASSLEGQGAGETQYF.

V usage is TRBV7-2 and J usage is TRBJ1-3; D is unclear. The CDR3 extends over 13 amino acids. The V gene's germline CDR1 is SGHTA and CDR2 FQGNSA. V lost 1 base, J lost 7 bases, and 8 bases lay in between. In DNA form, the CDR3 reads TGTGCCAGCAGCTTAGTAATAGAGAACACCATATATTTT. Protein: CASSLVIENTIYF.

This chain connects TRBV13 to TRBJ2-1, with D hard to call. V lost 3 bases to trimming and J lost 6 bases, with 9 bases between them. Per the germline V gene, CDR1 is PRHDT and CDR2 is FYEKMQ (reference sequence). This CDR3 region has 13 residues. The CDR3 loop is CASSFGPFNEQFF. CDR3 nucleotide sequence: TGTGCCAGCAGCTTTGGGCCCTTCAATGAGCAGTTCTTC.

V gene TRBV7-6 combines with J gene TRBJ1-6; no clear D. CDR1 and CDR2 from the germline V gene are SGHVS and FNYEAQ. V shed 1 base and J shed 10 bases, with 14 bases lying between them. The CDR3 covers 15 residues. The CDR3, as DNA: TGTGCCAGCAGCTTAGTAGGGCAGAGCGGCTCACCCCTCCACTTT. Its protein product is CASSLVGQSGSPLHF.

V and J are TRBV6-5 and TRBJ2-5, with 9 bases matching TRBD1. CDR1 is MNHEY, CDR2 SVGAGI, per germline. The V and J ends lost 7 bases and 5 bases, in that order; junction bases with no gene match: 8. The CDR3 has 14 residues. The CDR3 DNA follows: TGTGCCAGCACCCTGACAGGGGGTTCCGAGACCCAGTACTTC. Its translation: CASTLTGGSETQYF.

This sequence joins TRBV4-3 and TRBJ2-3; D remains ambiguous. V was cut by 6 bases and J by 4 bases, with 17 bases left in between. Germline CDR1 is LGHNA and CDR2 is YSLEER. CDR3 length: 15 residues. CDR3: CASSSRWAGADTQYF. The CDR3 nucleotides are TGCGCCAGCAGTTCAAGGTGGGCAGGCGCAGATACGCAGTATTTT.

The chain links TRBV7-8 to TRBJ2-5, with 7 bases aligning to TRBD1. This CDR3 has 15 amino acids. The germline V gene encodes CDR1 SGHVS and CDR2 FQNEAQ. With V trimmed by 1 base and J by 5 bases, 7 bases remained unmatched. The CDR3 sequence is CASSLEEGAGETQYF. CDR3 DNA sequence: TGTGCCAGCAGCTTAGAAGAGGGGGCGGGTGAGACCCAGTACTTC.

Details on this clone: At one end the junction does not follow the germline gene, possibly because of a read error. In DNA, the CDR3 is TGCGCCAGCAGCTTGGGGACAGGGGGGCTTACGAAAGGGGAGAACACTGAAGATTTCTTT. Its translation: CASSLGTGGLTKGENTEDFF. V and J are TRBV5-1 and TRBJ1-1, with 10 nucleotides matching TRBD1. The CDR3 contains 20 residues. Per the germline V gene, CDR1 is SGHRS and CDR2 is YFSETQ.

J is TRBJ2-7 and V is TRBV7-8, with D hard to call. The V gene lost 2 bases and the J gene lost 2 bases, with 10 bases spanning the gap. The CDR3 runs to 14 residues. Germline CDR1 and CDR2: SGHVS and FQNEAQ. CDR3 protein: CASSLLDLPYEQYF. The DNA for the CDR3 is TGTGCCAGCAGCTTACTTGATCTACCCTACGAGCAGTACTTC.

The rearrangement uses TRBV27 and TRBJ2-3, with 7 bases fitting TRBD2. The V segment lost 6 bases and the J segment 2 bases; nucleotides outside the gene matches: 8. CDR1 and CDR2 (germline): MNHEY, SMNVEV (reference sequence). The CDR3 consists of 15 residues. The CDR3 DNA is TGTGCCAGCAGGGGAGGGGCAGCCAACACAGATACGCAGTATTTT. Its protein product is CASRGGAANTDTQYF.

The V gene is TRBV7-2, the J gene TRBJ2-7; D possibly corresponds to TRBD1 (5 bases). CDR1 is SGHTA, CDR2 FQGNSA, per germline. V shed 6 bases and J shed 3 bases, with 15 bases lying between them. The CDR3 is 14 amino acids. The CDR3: CASSSPIRVYEQYF. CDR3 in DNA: TGTGCCAGCAGTTCACCTATCAGGGTCTACGAGCAGTACTTC. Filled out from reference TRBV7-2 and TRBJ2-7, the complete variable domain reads GAGVSQSPSNKVTEKGKDVELRCDPISGHTALYWYRQSLGQGLEFLIYFQGNSAPDKSGLPSDRFSAERTGGSVSTLTIQRTQQEDSAVYLCASSSPIRVYEQYFGPGTRLTVT.

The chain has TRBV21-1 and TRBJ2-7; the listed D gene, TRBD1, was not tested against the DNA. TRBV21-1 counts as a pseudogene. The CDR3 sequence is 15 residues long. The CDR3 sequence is CASLDRDTPVEEQYF. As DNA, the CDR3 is TGTGCCAGCCTCGACAGGGACACCCCAGTTGAGGAGCAGTACTTC.

As DNA, the CDR3 is TGTGCCAGCAGCTCCGGGACAGGGGGAGGGTATGGCTACACCTTC. This translates into CASSSGTGGGYGYTF. The J gene is TRBJ1-2, the V gene TRBV7-2; the match to TRBD1 covers 11 bases. Per the germline V gene, CDR1 is SGHTA and CDR2 is FQGNSA. The trim removed 4 bases at V and 5 bases at J, leaving 6 bases unmatched. The CDR3 length is 15 residues.